This record concerns one TCR beta chain sequence. Antigen unknown. The data are from a study of beta chain features in type 1 diabetes. The wider study: Cells sorted and examined across all samples totaled more than 90,000,000. Study-level results: Among patients with Type 1 diabetes, TCRB CDR3s were moderately but significantly shorter in every one of the four CD4+ subsets.

Since all of the isolated RNA was reverse transcribed, expressed TCRB transcripts were what got sequenced. Profiling relied on immunoSEQ multiplex PCR, and the TCRdb table lists in-frame clones only, not all of them. The sample has roughly 100,000 clones, under 30% seen once. Germline CDR1 MDHEN, CDR2 SYDVKM. This CDR3 has 14 residues. V was cut by 5 bases and J by 4 bases, with 12 bases left in between. The V gene is TRBV28, the J gene TRBJ1-5; possible D gene TRBD1, 6 bases. The source of this sequence is a young woman with type 1 diabetes. The sample comprised central memory CD4+ T cells from blood. In nucleotides, the CDR3 is TGTGCCAGCAGTCTAAGAAGGGGGAATCAGCCCCAGCATTTT. Protein: CASSLRRGNQPQHF.